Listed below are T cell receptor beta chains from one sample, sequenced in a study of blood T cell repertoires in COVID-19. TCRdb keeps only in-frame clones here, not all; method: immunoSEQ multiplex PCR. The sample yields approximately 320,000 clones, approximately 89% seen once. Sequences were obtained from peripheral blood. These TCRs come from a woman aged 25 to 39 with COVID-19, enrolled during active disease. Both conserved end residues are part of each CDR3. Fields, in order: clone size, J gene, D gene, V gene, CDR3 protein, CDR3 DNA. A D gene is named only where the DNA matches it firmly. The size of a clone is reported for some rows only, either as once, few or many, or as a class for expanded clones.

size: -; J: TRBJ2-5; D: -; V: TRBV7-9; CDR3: CASSLARETQYF; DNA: TGTGCCAGCAGCTTAGCTCGGGAGACCCAGTACTTC
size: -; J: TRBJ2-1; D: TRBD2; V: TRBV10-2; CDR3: CASSDYGRGGNEQFF; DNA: TGCGCCAGCAGTGATTACGGGCGGGGGGGCAATGAGCAGTTCTTC
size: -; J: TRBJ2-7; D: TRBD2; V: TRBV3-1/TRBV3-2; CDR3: CASSQSGGGAYEQYF; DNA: TGTGCCAGCAGCCAATCGGGCGGGGGGGCTTACGAGCAGTACTTC
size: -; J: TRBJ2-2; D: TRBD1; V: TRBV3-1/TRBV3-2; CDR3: CASSQAPGTGATGELFF; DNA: TGTGCCAGCAGCCAAGCTCCGGGAACAGGGGCCACCGGGGAGCTGTTTTTT
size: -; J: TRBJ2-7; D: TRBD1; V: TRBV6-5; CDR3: CASSYNRGYEQYF; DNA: TGTGCCAGCAGTTACAACAGGGGGTACGAGCAGTACTTC
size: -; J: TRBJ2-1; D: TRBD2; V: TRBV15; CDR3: CATSRELAGDNEQFF; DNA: TGTGCCACCAGCAGAGAGCTAGCGGGAGACAATGAGCAGTTCTTC
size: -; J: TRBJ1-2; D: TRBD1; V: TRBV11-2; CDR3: CASSSTGVNGYTF; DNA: TGTGCCAGCAGCTCCACAGGGGTCAATGGCTACACCTTC
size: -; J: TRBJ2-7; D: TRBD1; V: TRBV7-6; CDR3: CASSSTGSSYEQYF; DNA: TGTGCCAGCAGCTCGACAGGGAGCTCCTACGAGCAGTACTTC
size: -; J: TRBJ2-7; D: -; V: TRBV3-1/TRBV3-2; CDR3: CASSQGFNEQYF; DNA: TGTGCCAGCAGCCAAGGTTTCAACGAGCAGTACTTC
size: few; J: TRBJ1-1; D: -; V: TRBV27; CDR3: CASSLALGAIGAFF; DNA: TGTGCCAGCAGTTTGGCCCTAGGGGCGATTGGAGCTTTCTTT
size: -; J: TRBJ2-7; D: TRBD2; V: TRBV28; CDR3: CASSLAGGRYEQYF; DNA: TGTGCCAGCAGTTTAGCGGGGGGTCGGTACGAGCAGTACTTC
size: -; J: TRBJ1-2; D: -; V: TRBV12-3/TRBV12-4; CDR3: CASSSLDGDGYTF; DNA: TGTGCCAGCAGTTCGCTGGACGGGGATGGCTACACCTTC
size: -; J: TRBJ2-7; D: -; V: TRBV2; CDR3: CASTRRASSYEQYF; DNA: TGTGCCAGCACCCGCAGGGCCTCCTCCTACGAGCAGTACTTC
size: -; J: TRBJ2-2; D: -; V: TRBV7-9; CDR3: CASSFGHPNTGELFF; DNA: TGTGCCAGCAGCTTTGGACACCCGAACACCGGGGAGCTGTTTTTT
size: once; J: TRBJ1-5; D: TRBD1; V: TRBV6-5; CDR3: CASSRGQGINQPQHF; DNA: TGTGCCAGCAGTAGAGGACAGGGTATCAATCAGCCCCAGCATTTT
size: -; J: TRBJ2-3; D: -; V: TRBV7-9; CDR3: CASSSTRGSTDTQYF; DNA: TGTGCCAGCAGCTCGACGCGGGGAAGCACAGATACGCAGTATTTT
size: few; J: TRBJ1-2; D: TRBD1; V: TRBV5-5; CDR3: CASSPRDRQANYGYTF; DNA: TGTGCCAGCAGCCCCCGGGACAGACAAGCTAACTATGGCTACACCTTC
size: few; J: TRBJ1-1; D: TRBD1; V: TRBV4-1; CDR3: CASSHGQGALNTEAFF; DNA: TGCGCCAGCAGCCATGGACAGGGGGCGCTGAACACTGAAGCTTTCTTT
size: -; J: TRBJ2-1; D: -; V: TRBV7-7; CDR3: CASSYNGGPYNEQFF; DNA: TGTGCCAGCAGCTATAACGGGGGGCCCTACAATGAGCAGTTCTTC
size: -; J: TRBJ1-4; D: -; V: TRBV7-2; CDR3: CASSLDVASYEKLFF; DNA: TGTGCCAGCAGCTTAGATGTGGCTAGCTATGAAAAACTGTTTTTT
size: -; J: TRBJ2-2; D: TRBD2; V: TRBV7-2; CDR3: CASSPWTSANTGELFF; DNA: TGTGCCAGCAGCCCATGGACTAGCGCGAACACCGGGGAGCTGTTTTTT
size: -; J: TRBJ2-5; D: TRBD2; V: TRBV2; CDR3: CASSVIAGGGETQYF; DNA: TGTGCCAGCAGTGTTATAGCGGGGGGTGGGGAGACCCAGTACTTC
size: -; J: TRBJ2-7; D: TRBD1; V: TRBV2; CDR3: CARGDRGPYEQYF; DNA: TGTGCCAGGGGGGACAGGGGGCCCTACGAGCAGTACTTC
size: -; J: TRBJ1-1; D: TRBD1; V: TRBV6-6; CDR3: CASRSRQGSNTEAFF; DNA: TGTGCCAGCAGGTCCCGACAGGGGAGTAACACTGAAGCTTTCTTT
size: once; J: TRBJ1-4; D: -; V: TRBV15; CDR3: CATSRGQISTYEKLFF; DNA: TGTGCCACCAGCAGGGGACAAATTTCAACTTATGAAAAACTGTTTTTT
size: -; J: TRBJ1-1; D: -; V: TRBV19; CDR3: CASSSGLGDLIAFF; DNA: TGTGCCAGTAGTTCGGGACTAGGCGATTTGATAGCTTTCTTT
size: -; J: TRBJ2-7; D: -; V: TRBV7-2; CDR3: CASSPIGRGGTYEQYF; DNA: TGTGCCAGCAGCCCAATAGGGAGGGGGGGAACCTACGAGCAGTACTTC
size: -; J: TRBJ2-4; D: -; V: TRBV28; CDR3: CASSLERREKNIQYF; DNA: TGTGCCAGCAGTTTAGAGCGCAGGGAAAAAAACATTCAGTACTTC
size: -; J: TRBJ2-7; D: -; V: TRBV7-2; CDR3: CASSWGAYEQYF; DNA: TGTGCCAGCAGCTGGGGGGCCTACGAGCAGTACTTC
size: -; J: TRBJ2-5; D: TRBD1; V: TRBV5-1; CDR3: CASSYGDREETQYF; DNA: TGCGCCAGCAGCTACGGGGACAGGGAAGAGACCCAGTACTTC
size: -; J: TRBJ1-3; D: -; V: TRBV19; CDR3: CASSIGLVGNTIYF; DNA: TGTGCCAGTAGTATTGGTCTAGTGGGAAACACCATATATTTT